This TCR beta chain was captured by sequencing in a study of T cells in Graves' hyperthyroidism and ophthalmopathy. Stability of Graves' hyperthyroidism was defined as absent ophthalmopathy progression within 18 months. The study's findings and limits: Ophthalmopathy could be told apart from stable hyperthyroidism with a 13 V-J model.

Germline-derived CDR1 and CDR2 are SGDLS and YYNGEE. This CDR3 is 17 amino acids long. Trimming took 3 bases from V and 6 from J; bases not matched to a gene: 12. Comments on this clonotype: Antigen unknown.

RNA transcripts provided the source from which TCR beta CDR3 regions were amplified. The HTBI primer set was used in a first-round RT-PCR of the TCR CDR3. TCRdb called the multiplex PCR reads again in MiXCR, with one record for every CDR3 protein. The sample yields hundreds of thousands of distinct CDR3 sequences, less than 15% seen once. The specimen was blood. The source of this sequence is a woman aged 18-29 years with Graves' hyperthyroidism. The gene calls are TRBV9 and TRBJ2-2; 9 positions agree with TRBD2. The CDR3 here is CASSGSTSGRFPGELFF. For the CDR3, the DNA is TGTGCCAGCAGCGGAAGTACTAGCGGGCGATTCCCCGGGGAGCTGTTTTTT.